A single sample gave rise to the 31 T cell receptor beta chains below, sequenced in a study of shared clonotypes between healthy human individuals. Clones were sequenced by immunoSEQ multiplex PCR, and TCRdb holds only the in-frame ones, with some missing. The data hold about 1 million clones, with about 76% observed a single time. The sample comprised memory CD4+ T cells sorted from blood. Subset in this sample: CD45RA-negative fraction. These receptors all stem from a man between 18 and 35 years old in good health.

This clone came up once. The chain has TRBV9 and TRBJ2-5; D may correspond to TRBD1 or TRBD2 (6 bases each). The CDR3 runs 15 residues. The V gene lost 0 bases and the J gene lost 4 bases, with 13 bases spanning the gap. Germline V gene sequence: CDR1 SGDLS, CDR2 YYNGEE. CDR3 sequence (DNA): TGTGCCAGCAGCGTAGATTGGGGGGCCAGAGAGACCCAGTACTTC. Encoded protein: CASSVDWGARETQYF.

The chain links TRBV30 to TRBJ2-7; the D gene could be TRBD1 or TRBD2 (7 bases each). Trimming pared 2 bases from V and 3 bases from J, leaving 14 bases between. CDR1 and CDR2 from the germline V gene are GTSNPN and SVGIG (reference sequence). The length of the CDR3 is 14 residues. The CDR3 DNA sequence: TGTGCCTGGAGTAGGGGGGGACAGATCTACGAGCAGTACTTC. Amino acid sequence: CAWSRGGQIYEQYF. Together with reference TRBV30 and TRBJ2-7, the CDR3 gives the full variable domain: SQTIHQWPATLVQPVGSPLSLECTVEGTSNPNLYWYRQAAGRGLQLLFYSVGIGQISSEVPQNLSASRPQDRQFILSSKKLLLSDSGFYLCAWSRGGQIYEQYFGPGTRLTVT.

This clone appeared a single time. The rearrangement uses TRBV2 and TRBJ2-1, with 8 bases identical to TRBD2. This CDR3 has 14 residues. Trimming at V came to 1 base and at J to 8 bases, leaving 4 bases not matched to a gene. CDR1 SNHLY and CDR2 FYNNEI come from the germline V gene. The chain's CDR3 is CASSEGSSGDEQFF. In DNA, the CDR3 is TGTGCCAGCAGTGAAGGAAGTAGCGGGGATGAGCAGTTCTTC.

The chain links TRBV27 to TRBJ1-6; possibly TRBD1 for D (6 bases). The V end lost 8 bases, the J end lost 5 bases, and 10 bases lay between the germline ends. The CDR3 consists of 13 residues. Germline V gene sequence: CDR1 MNHEY, CDR2 SMNVEV (reference sequence). The CDR3 region is CASRTANNSPLHF. The CDR3 coding sequence is TGTGCCAGCCGGACAGCCAATAATTCACCCCTCCACTTT.

The genes are TRBV2 and TRBJ1-1; D call uncertain. The CDR3 has 15 residues. Between the trimmed V and J ends, which lost 6 bases and 3 bases, there was a span of 17 bases. CDR1 and CDR2 (germline): SNHLY, FYNNEI. The CDR3 DNA reads as TGTGCCAGCAGCCCTGGGAGGGAGATTCACACTGAAGCTTTCTTT. Protein: CASSPGREIHTEAFF.

The genes are TRBV30 and TRBJ2-5; D is perhaps TRBD1 (5 bases). Germline V gene lookup returns CDR1 GTSNPN and CDR2 SVGIG (reference sequence). CDR3 length: 13 amino acids. Trimming left V 5 bases short and J 1 base short, with 11 bases between. Here the CDR3 reads CAWGNQGQETQYF. As DNA, the CDR3 is TGTGCCTGGGGTAACCAGGGCCAAGAGACCCAGTACTTC.

This clone has a handful of counts. CDR3 DNA: TGTGCCATCAGTGAAAGGTACCAAGAGACCCAGTACTTC. The encoded protein is CAISERYQETQYF. The V gene is TRBV10-3, the J gene TRBJ2-5; D is uncertain. CDR3 length: 13 amino acids. V was pared by 3 bases and J by 0 bases, with 5 bases between. CDR1 and CDR2 from the germline V gene are ENHRY and SYGVKD.

The chain has TRBV5-1 and TRBJ2-7; D remains ambiguous. This CDR3 is built from 15 residues. V was shortened by 0 bases and J by 2 bases, with 12 bases between the two germline ends. Germline values: CDR1 SGHRS, CDR2 YFSETQ. CDR3 sequence: CASSLAVGPAYEQYF. The CDR3 nucleotides are TGCGCCAGCAGCTTGGCCGTAGGACCGGCCTACGAGCAGTACTTC.

V gene TRBV2 combines with J gene TRBJ2-3, with a tentative D call TRBD2 (5 bases). Germline CDR1 reads SNHLY; CDR2 reads FYNNEI. V lost 4 bases, J lost 0 bases, and 8 bases lay in between. CDR3 length: 14 amino acids. The DNA for the CDR3 is TGTGCCAGCAGTGCCGGGGTTAGCACAGATACGCAGTATTTT. Amino acids: CASSAGVSTDTQYF.

The chain is built from TRBV5-8 and TRBJ1-3; D may be TRBD1 (6 bases). Between the trimmed V and J ends, which lost 1 base and 4 bases, there was a span of 9 bases. CDR3 length equals 14 residues. Per germline, CDR1 SGHTS and CDR2 YDEGEE. The CDR3: CASSLPGVGNTIYF. Written as DNA, the CDR3 is TGTGCCAGCAGCTTGCCAGGGGTAGGAAACACCATATATTTT.

This chain links TRBV2 with TRBJ2-7; D is unclear. CDR3 length: 16 amino acids. Germline CDR1 reads SNHLY; CDR2 reads FYNNEI. The V gene lost 9 bases and the J gene lost 5 bases, with 26 bases spanning the gap. CDR3 protein: CASLKEQVKTLDEQYF. CDR3 DNA sequence: TGTGCCAGTTTAAAAGAGCAGGTAAAGACCCTCGACGAGCAGTACTTC.

The chain links TRBV5-6 to TRBJ2-1; tentatively, D is TRBD2 (5 bases). Germline assignment: CDR1 SGHDT and CDR2 YYEEEE. The CDR3 has 12 amino acids. Trimming left V 2 bases short and J 9 bases short, with 9 bases between. The CDR3 spells CASSFRGSEQFF. The CDR3 DNA follows: TGTGCCAGCAGCTTTCGGGGTAGTGAGCAGTTCTTC.

V gene TRBV4-2 combines with J gene TRBJ1-2; D gene unclear. The V end was cut by 2 bases, the J end by 6 bases, with 13 bases between. The CDR3 totals 14 residues. Per the germline V gene, CDR1 is LGHNA and CDR2 is YNFKEQ. The CDR3 region has the DNA TGTGCCAGCAGCCAACTCGGGAGGGAGAATGGCTACACCTTC. The encoded protein is CASSQLGRENGYTF.

This chain uses TRBV5-6 with TRBJ2-5; 11 bases agree with TRBD1. The DNA end is more similar to TRBJ2-7, so the J call may be wrong. Germline assignment: CDR1 SGHDT and CDR2 YYEEEE. This CDR3 region has 16 residues. The CDR3 DNA reads TGTGCCAGCAGCCCGCGGACAGGGGGCGCGGGGAACGAGCAGTACTTC. Residues: CASSPRTGGAGNEQYF.

This clone was observed many times. The J gene is TRBJ2-7, the V gene TRBV9; TRBD2 matches 8 bases. The V and J ends lost 3 bases and 2 bases, in that order; junction bases with no gene match: 10. CDR1 is SGDLS, CDR2 YYNGEE, per germline. The CDR3 is 16 amino acids. This chain's CDR3 is CASSERAAGGTYEQYF. CDR3 DNA: TGTGCCAGCAGCGAGAGGGCGGCGGGAGGCACCTACGAGCAGTACTTC.

This chain connects TRBV7-2 to TRBJ2-2, with 9 nucleotides matching TRBD2. V lost 5 bases, J lost 2 bases, and 3 bases stayed unmatched. This CDR3 region has 15 residues. Germline loops: CDR1 SGHTA, CDR2 FQGNSA. In DNA form, the CDR3 reads TGTGCCAGCAGCCGGACTAGCGTAAACACCGGGGAGCTGTTTTTT. Its translation: CASSRTSVNTGELFF.

The genes are TRBV5-1 and TRBJ2-5, with a weak D call TRBD1 (7 bases). The ends were cut back, 5 bases at V and 5 bases at J, with 16 bases in the middle. Germline CDR1 and CDR2: SGHRS and YFSETQ. CDR3 length: 14 residues. The CDR3, as DNA: TGCGCCAGCAGACAACGACAGGGAGGCGAGACCCAGTACTTC. Protein: CASRQRQGGETQYF.

Concerning this clone itself: Other nucleotide sequences in the sample specify the same CDR3. CDR3: CSVSGQDYGYTF. CDR3 DNA: TGCAGCGTTTCGGGACAGGACTATGGCTACACCTTC. The V call is TRBV29-1, the J call TRBJ1-2; 8 bases are a match to TRBD1. Germline lookup yields CDR1 SQVTM and CDR2 ANQGSEA. V trimming: 5 bases; J trimming: 3 bases; junction bases outside the gene matches: 2. This CDR3 has 12 residues. The complete variable domain, with remaining parts taken from reference TRBV29-1 and TRBJ1-2, reads SAVISQKPSRDICQRGTSLTIQCQVDSQVTMMFWYRQQPGQSLTLIATANQGSEATYESGFVIDKFPISRPNLTFSTLTVSNMSPEDSSIYLCSVSGQDYGYTFGSGTRLTVV.

This chain connects TRBV7-2 to TRBJ2-7; the D gene is possibly TRBD1 (6 bases). The CDR3 runs to 15 residues. Trimming left V 0 bases short and J 2 bases short, with 11 bases between. Germline V gives CDR1 SGHTA, CDR2 FQGNSA. The CDR3 region has the DNA TGTGCCAGCAGCTTAGCCAGGACAGCAGCCTACGAGCAGTACTTC. Translation gives CASSLARTAAYEQYF.

V is TRBV27 and J is TRBJ2-1, with unresolved D. The CDR3 sequence is 15 residues long. CDR1 is MNHEY and CDR2 is SMNVEV in the germline V gene (reference sequence). V lost 0 bases and J lost 0, with 6 bases in between. The CDR3 sequence: CASSLSSPSYNEQFF. CDR3 DNA sequence: TGTGCCAGCAGTTTATCCAGCCCCTCCTACAATGAGCAGTTCTTC.

This clone was recorded once. The V gene is TRBV11-2, the J gene TRBJ2-1; weak D call: TRBD1 (5 bases). Germline values: CDR1 SGHAT, CDR2 FQNNGV. This CDR3 comprises 13 residues. V was cut by 5 bases and J by 5 bases, with 10 bases left in between. The CDR3 region has the DNA TGTGCCAGCAGCCCCTGGGGCGACAATGAGCAGTTCTTC. Its protein product is CASSPWGDNEQFF.

This clone occurred a few times. The CDR3, as DNA: TGCAGCGTTGAGAGTTCCGTCAAAGGCTACTCTGGGGCCAACGTCCTGACTTTC. Its translation: CSVESSVKGYSGANVLTF. The chain carries TRBV29-1 and TRBJ2-6; D is undetermined. This CDR3 comprises 18 residues. Trimming removed 3 bases at V and 0 bases at J, with 18 bases between. In germline, CDR1 is SQVTM, CDR2 ANQGSEA.

This clone turned up a few times. The genes are TRBV30 and TRBJ1-1, with D perhaps TRBD1 (6 bases). Germline V gives CDR1 GTSNPN, CDR2 SVGIG (reference sequence). The CDR3 spans 14 residues. Trimming took 2 bases from V and 2 from J, leaving 12 bases between them. CDR3 DNA sequence: TGTGCCTGGAGTAAACCAGGGGAAAACACTGAAGCTTTCTTT. Translating gives CAWSKPGENTEAFF.

The chain couples TRBV2 to TRBJ2-1, with 13 bases that match TRBD2. V lost 4 bases and J lost 9; bases outside the gene matches: 6. Germline loops: CDR1 SNHLY, CDR2 FYNNEI. The CDR3 runs 15 residues. In DNA, the CDR3 is TGTGCCAGCAGTGGAGGACTAGCGGGAGTCGTTGAGCAGTTCTTC. Residues: CASSGGLAGVVEQFF.

This clone came up a few times. The chain links TRBV9 to TRBJ2-7; the match to TRBD2 covers 10 bases. Germline V gene sequence: CDR1 SGDLS, CDR2 YYNGEE. The CDR3 covers 15 residues. V shed 0 bases and J 7 bases; nucleotides not matched to a gene: 7. The CDR3 region is CASSVGLAGAGEQYF. The CDR3 coding sequence is TGTGCCAGCAGCGTAGGGCTAGCGGGAGCGGGGGAGCAGTACTTC.

This rearrangement joins TRBV5-1 to TRBJ1-2, with 7 bases aligning to TRBD1. Germline CDR1 reads SGHRS; CDR2 reads YFSETQ. The ends lost 0 bases at V and 4 bases at J; junction bases unmatched: 6. The CDR3 length is 15 residues. The CDR3 sequence: CASSLGVPGGYGYTF. DNA for the CDR3: TGCGCCAGCAGCTTGGGGGTTCCAGGGGGCTATGGCTACACCTTC.

This chain joins TRBV5-1 and TRBJ1-2; 7 bases fit TRBD1. J gave up 7 bases and V 5 bases, and 17 bases lay outside the gene matches. Looked up from germline, CDR1 is SGHRS and CDR2 is YFSETQ. The CDR3 sequence is 16 residues long. CDR3 nucleotides: TGCGCCAGCAGAAGTTACAGGGGCGGTACCCACGGTGGCTACACCTTC. Encoded protein: CASRSYRGGTHGGYTF. The full variable domain, with the rest looked up from reference TRBV5-1 and TRBJ1-2, is KAGVTQTPRYLIKTRGQQVTLSCSPISGHRSVSWYQQTPGQGLQFLFEYFSETQRNKGNFPGRFSGRQFSNSRSEMNVSTLELGDSALYLCASRSYRGGTHGGYTFGSGTRLTVV.

This chain connects TRBV7-8 to TRBJ2-2; 11 bases are shared with TRBD1. The CDR3 runs to 19 residues. The V and J ends lost 6 bases and 1 base, in that order; junction bases with no gene match: 13. Germline CDR1 SGHVS, CDR2 FQNEAQ. The CDR3 coding sequence is TGTGCCAGCAGTTCTAAAACCGGGACAGGGGGTGGGAACACCGGGGAGCTGTTTTTT. This gives the protein CASSSKTGTGGGNTGELFF.

Comment on this clone: This sample includes further DNA sequences coding for the same CDR3. This chain joins TRBV6-5 and TRBJ2-5, with TRBD2 as a possible D gene (6 bases). Germline loops: CDR1 MNHEY, CDR2 SVGAGI. V gave up 2 bases and J gave up 1 base, with 8 bases separating them. The CDR3 loop spans 14 amino acids. This CDR3 is CASSYAGGQETQYF. As DNA, the CDR3 is TGTGCCAGCAGTTACGCCGGGGGCCAAGAGACCCAGTACTTC.

J is TRBJ1-4 and V is TRBV6-5; maybe TRBD1 (5 bases). V lost 4 bases and J lost 6, with 12 bases in between. Germline V gene lookup returns CDR1 MNHEY and CDR2 SVGAGI. CDR3 length: 14 residues. The CDR3 coding sequence is TGTGCCAGCAGTTCACGGGGGGGAGATGAAAAACTGTTTTTT. Translation gives CASSSRGGDEKLFF.

With respect to this clone: Other DNA sequences of this sample code for an identical CDR3. The V and J genes are TRBV19 and TRBJ2-3; possible D gene TRBD2, 5 bases. Germline lookup yields CDR1 LNHDA and CDR2 SQIVND (reference sequence). This CDR3 is 13 amino acids long. The V and J ends lost 9 bases and 2 bases respectively, with 12 bases between them. The CDR3 loop reads CASKPGSTDTQYF. The DNA for the CDR3 is TGTGCCAGCAAGCCGGGGTCCACAGATACGCAGTATTTT.